This TCR beta chain was captured in a study of cytomegalovirus exposure and HLA in healthy donors. Broader study findings: For most TCR sequences rarity was the rule, although some public TCRs occurred in many donors. It was about 150 TCR beta chains that were listed as cytomegalovirus-associated.

For this clone: Its antigen remains unknown.

The CDR3 loop spans 15 amino acids. Germline values: CDR1 GTSNPN, CDR2 SVGIG (reference sequence). Germline trimming cut 5 bases from V and 0 bases from J; bases unmatched to any gene: 4. The primer mix had 60 Vbeta and 13 Jbeta primers. Libraries were prepared by immunoSEQ multiplex PCR; TCRdb keeps only in-frame clonotypes and omits some of them. The sample comprises 90,000 to 150,000 clones, 77% of which are singletons, and approximately 10% rests with the top ten. Sequenced input: PBMCs. V gene TRBV30 combines with J gene TRBJ1-6, with 7 bases fitting TRBD1. This clonotype was sampled from a man aged 35 to 55 in good health and CMV-seropositive. Written as DNA, the CDR3 is TGTGCCTGGGGGGACAGAAGCTCCTATAATTCACCCCTCCACTTT. It is translated as CAWGDRSSYNSPLHF.